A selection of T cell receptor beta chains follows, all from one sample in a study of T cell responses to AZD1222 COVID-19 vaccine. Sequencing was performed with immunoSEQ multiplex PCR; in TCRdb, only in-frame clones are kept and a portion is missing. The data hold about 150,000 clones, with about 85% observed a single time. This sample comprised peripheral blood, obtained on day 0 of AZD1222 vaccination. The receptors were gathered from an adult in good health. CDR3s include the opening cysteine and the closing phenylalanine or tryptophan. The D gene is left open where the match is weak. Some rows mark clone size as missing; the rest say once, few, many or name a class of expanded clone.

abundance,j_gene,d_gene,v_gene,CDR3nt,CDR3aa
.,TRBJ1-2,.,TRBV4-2,TGTGCCAGCAGCCAAGATCTCACAGTCTATGGCTACACCTTC,CASSQDLTVYGYTF
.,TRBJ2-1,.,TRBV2,TGTGCCAGCAGTGAGGGTCCCTACAATGAGCAGTTCTTC,CASSEGPYNEQFF
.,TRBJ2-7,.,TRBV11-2,TGTGCCAGCAGCCGCCACCGGGACTCACAATACGAGCAGTACTTC,CASSRHRDSQYEQYF
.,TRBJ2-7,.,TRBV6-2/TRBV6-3,TGTGCCAGCAGTTTCGGTGGGATCGAGCGCGAGCAGTACTTC,CASSFGGIEREQYF
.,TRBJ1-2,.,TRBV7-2,TGTGCCAGCAGCTTAGATTTCGCCCCGACCCGAGGCTACACCTTC,CASSLDFAPTRGYTF
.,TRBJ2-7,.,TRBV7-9,TGTGCCAGCAGCTCGACGGATAGAGGGCAGTACTTC,CASSSTDRGQYF
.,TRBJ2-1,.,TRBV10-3,TGTGCCATCAGTGTAGGACTCCCTATTCGTGAGCAGTTCTTC,CAISVGLPIREQFF
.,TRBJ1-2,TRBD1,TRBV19,TGTGCCAGTACCAAGGACAGGTCCTACTATGGCTACACCTTC,CASTKDRSYYGYTF
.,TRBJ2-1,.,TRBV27,TGTGCCAGCAGTTTATCGAACTTCGTATCTTCCCTGAGGAATGAGCAGTTCTTC,CASSLSNFVSSLRNEQFF
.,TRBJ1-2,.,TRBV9,TGTGCCAGCAGCGCCCCTTCAACAGGCTACACCTTC,CASSAPSTGYTF
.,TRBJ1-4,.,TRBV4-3,TGCGCCAGCAGCCAGACTGGAGCGAGGACTAATGAAAAACTGTTTTTT,CASSQTGARTNEKLFF
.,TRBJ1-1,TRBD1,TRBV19,TGTGCCAGTATCCACGGACAGGGGGGGAGGGTTACTGAAGCTTTCTTT,CASIHGQGGRVTEAFF
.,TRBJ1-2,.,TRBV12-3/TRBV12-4,TGTGCCAGCAGAATGGGGGCTGGCTACACCTTC,CASRMGAGYTF
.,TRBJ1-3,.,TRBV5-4,TGTGCCAGCAGCTCACCCCCCCCTGGAAACACCATATATTTT,CASSSPPPGNTIYF
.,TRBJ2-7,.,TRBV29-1,TGCAGCACCGCCGGTTTCGAGGGAAGCTCCTACGAGCAGTACTTC,CSTAGFEGSSYEQYF
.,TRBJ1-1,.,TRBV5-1,TGCGCCAGCAGCTTGGATGGGGGGCTCTGGAACACTGAAGCTTTCTTT,CASSLDGGLWNTEAFF
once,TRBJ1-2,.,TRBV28,TGTGCCAGCAGCCAAGGCCCTACTAACTATGGCTACACCTTC,CASSQGPTNYGYTF
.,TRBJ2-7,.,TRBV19,TGTGCCAGTAGTCCCTCCCCCGGGACCCTACTCGAGCAGTACTTC,CASSPSPGTLLEQYF
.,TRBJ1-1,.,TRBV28,TGTGCCAGCACTAGAATAATGAACACTGAAGCTTTCTTT,CASTRIMNTEAFF
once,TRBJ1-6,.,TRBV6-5,TGTGCCAGCAGGGAGGGTGGGAATTCACCCCTCCACTTT,CASREGGNSPLHF
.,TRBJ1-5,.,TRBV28,TGTGCCAGCAGCCTATGGGGGGATGGCAATCAGCCCCAGCATTTT,CASSLWGDGNQPQHF
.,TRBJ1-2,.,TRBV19,TGTGCCAGTAGTTCCGGGGTCAGAAACTATGGCTACACCTTC,CASSSGVRNYGYTF
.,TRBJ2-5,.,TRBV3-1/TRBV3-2,TGTGCCAGCAGCCAAGCAGGCTTCCAAGAGACCCAGTACTTC,CASSQAGFQETQYF
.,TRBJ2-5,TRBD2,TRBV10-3,TGTGCCATCAGTGTGAGCGGGGGGAATCAAGAGACCCAGTACTTC,CAISVSGGNQETQYF
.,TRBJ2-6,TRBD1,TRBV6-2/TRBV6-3,TGTGCCAGCAGCCTCGGACAGGAGGACCTCTCTGGGGCCAACGTCCTGACTTTC,CASSLGQEDLSGANVLTF
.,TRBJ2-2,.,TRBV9,TGTGCCAGCAGCGTAGGTAGGGGACCGAACACCGGGGAGCTGTTTTTT,CASSVGRGPNTGELFF
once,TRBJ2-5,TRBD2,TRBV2,TGTGCCAGCAGTGAGACTAGCGGGGGCCTGGGGAAAGAGACCCAGTACTTC,CASSETSGGLGKETQYF
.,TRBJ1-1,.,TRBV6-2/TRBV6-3,TGTGCCAGCAGTTACACGACGTCGGGGGCTTTCGGCACTGAAGCTTTCTTT,CASSYTTSGAFGTEAFF
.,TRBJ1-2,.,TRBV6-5,TGTGCCAGCAGTTACTCCGGGACGGACTATGGCTACACCTTC,CASSYSGTDYGYTF
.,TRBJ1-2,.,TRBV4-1,TGCGCCAGCAGCCAAGTTGCGGGTGGCGGCTACACCTTC,CASSQVAGGGYTF
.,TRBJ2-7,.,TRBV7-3,TGTGCCAGCAGCTTCGGACCCGACTACGAGCAGTACTTC,CASSFGPDYEQYF
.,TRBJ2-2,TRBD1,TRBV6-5,TGTGCCAGCAGTTATGTGACAGGGGTCACCGGGGAGCTGTTTTTT,CASSYVTGVTGELFF
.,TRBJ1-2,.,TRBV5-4,TGTGCCAGCAGCTTGATTGGTGACAACGGTGGCTACACCTTC,CASSLIGDNGGYTF
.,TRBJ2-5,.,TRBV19,TGTGCCAGTAGTATAGATTCAGGGATGCAAGAGACCCAGTACTTC,CASSIDSGMQETQYF
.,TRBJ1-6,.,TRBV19,TGTGCCAGTAGTATCAGTCTAGATAATTCACCCCTCCACTTT,CASSISLDNSPLHF
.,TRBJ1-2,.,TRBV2,TGTGCCAGCAGTTCAGGCGGGGATGGCTACACCTTC,CASSSGGDGYTF
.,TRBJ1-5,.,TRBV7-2,TGTGCCAGCAGCTTAGCAGGGGAAGTAGGCAATCAGCCCCAGCATTTT,CASSLAGEVGNQPQHF
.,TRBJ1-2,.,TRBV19,TGTGCCAGTAGTATGGCGGTGCCCTCCTATGGCTACACCTTC,CASSMAVPSYGYTF
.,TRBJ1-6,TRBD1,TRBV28,TGTGCCAGCATCGTGGTAGGGGGCGATTCACCCCTCCACTTT,CASIVVGGDSPLHF
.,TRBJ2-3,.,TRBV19,TGTGCCAGTAGTACAGGGATTAACACAGATACGCAGTATTTT,CASSTGINTDTQYF
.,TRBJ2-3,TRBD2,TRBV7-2,TGTGCCAGCAGTCCAGCTTTGACTAGCGGGGGGGCTGGAGATACGCAGTATTTT,CASSPALTSGGAGDTQYF
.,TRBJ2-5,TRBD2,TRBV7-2,TGTGCCAGCAGCCTAAGGCGGGGGGTAGAGACCCAGTACTTC,CASSLRRGVETQYF
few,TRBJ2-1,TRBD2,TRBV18,TGTGCCAGCTCACCAGCGGGGGGGAGGAATGAGCAGTTCTTC,CASSPAGGRNEQFF
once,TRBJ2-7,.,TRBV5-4,TGTGCCAGCAGCAGGTCGGGCGGTTCCTACGAGCAGTACTTC,CASSRSGGSYEQYF
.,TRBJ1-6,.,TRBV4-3,TGCGCCAGCAGCCAAGACTCTCTAGATAATTCACCCCTCCACTTT,CASSQDSLDNSPLHF
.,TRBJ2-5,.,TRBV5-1,TGCGCCAGCAGCTTGGAAGCCAAGAAAGAGACCCAGTACTTC,CASSLEAKKETQYF
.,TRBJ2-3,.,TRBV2,TGTGCCAGCAGTATACGGGGCCAAGTGGATACGCAGTATTTT,CASSIRGQVDTQYF
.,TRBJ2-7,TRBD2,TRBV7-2,TGTGCCAGCAGCTTAGCTCGGCGGGGGTCAACCCCCTACGAGCAGTACTTC,CASSLARRGSTPYEQYF
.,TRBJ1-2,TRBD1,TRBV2,TGTGCCAGCAGTCGACAGACAGGGGGGTATGGCTACACCTTC,CASSRQTGGYGYTF
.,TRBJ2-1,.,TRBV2,TGTGCCAGCACCGTGAGCCCCTACAATGAGCAGTTCTTC,CASTVSPYNEQFF
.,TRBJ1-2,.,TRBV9,TGTGCCAGCAGCGTAACTACGGAAGGGTATGGCTACACCTTC,CASSVTTEGYGYTF
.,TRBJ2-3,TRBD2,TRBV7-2,TGTGCCAGCAGCCTGACTAGCGGGGGCACAGATACGCAGTATTTT,CASSLTSGGTDTQYF
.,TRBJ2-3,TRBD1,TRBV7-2,TGTGCCAGCAGCTTAGCCGGGACAGGGACAGATACGCAGTATTTT,CASSLAGTGTDTQYF
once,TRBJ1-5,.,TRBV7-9,TGTGCCAGCAGCCCCGGACATAGCAATCAGCCCCAGCATTTT,CASSPGHSNQPQHF
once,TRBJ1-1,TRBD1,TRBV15,TGTGCCACCAGCGCTCAAGCCGGGACAGGGAGTGCTTTCTTT,CATSAQAGTGSAFF
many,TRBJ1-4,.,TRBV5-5,TGTGCCAGCAGCAAGGGACCTCATGCAACTAATGAAAAACTGTTTTTT,CASSKGPHATNEKLFF
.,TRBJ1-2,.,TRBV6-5,TGTGCCGGAGCGCGATCTAACTATGGCTACACCTTC,CAGARSNYGYTF
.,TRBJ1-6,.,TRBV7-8,TGTGCCAGCAGGATAAGCTCCTATAATTCACCCCTCCACTTT,CASRISSYNSPLHF
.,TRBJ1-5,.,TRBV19,TGTGCCAGTAGGCGGGGACCCTATAGCAATCAGCCCCAGCATTTT,CASRRGPYSNQPQHF
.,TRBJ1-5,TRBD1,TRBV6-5,TGTGCCAGCAGACGACAGGGAGCAAATCAGCCCCAGCATTTT,CASRRQGANQPQHF